This T cell receptor (beta chain) was recovered during a study of cytomegalovirus exposure and HLA in healthy donors. Study information: Approximately 80 million unique TCRs, all from HLA-typed donors, were included in an early release of the data.

The CDR3 is 13 amino acids. V dropped 6 bases and J dropped 5; count of bases not matched to a gene: 5. Germline CDR1 is MRHNA and CDR2 is SNTAGT. The PCR contained 60 Vbeta and 13 Jbeta primers. Some clones are missing from TCRdb's copy, which holds only in-frame ones; the method was immunoSEQ multiplex PCR. The sample records about 150,000 clones, 84% being singletons. The sequenced sample consisted of PBMCs. The chain links TRBV6-4 to TRBJ1-1; 8 bases align to TRBD1. This clonotype originated in a man aged 18 to 29 in good health and CMV-seronegative. As DNA, the CDR3 is TGTGCCAGCAGCTCCGACAGGGGTACTGAAGCTTTCTTT. Translation gives CASSSDRGTEAFF.